This T cell receptor beta chain stems from a study of blood T cell repertoires in COVID-19. Across the study: Nucleic acid was either cDNA or gDNA, and it came from T cells, B-cell-depleted T cells, or PBMCs.

Germline V CDR1 and CDR2: SNHLY, FYNNEI. The V gene end was trimmed by 7 bases and the J gene end by 6 bases; junction bases not matched to a gene: 8. The CDR3 contains 14 residues. Original processing notes: Estimated nucleated cell counts came from reference gene primer amplification. Method: immunoSEQ multiplex PCR; TCRdb's copy keeps in-frame clones and lacks some. Clone size and V and J calls were adopted from that table, with D and trimming inferred from the DNA. The sample holds 80,000 to 90,000 clones, 86% seen once. The TCR was taken from an elderly man with active or convalescent COVID-19. This chain uses TRBV2 with TRBJ2-1; 8 positions match TRBD1. Sample: peripheral blood. CDR3 DNA: TGTGCCAGCATCCAACCGGGACAGGTCAATGAGCAGTTCTTC. This gives the protein CASIQPGQVNEQFF.